The entry that follows covers one T cell receptor beta chain sequence. This clonotype was found many times. Its antigen target is currently unknown. No much larger clone exists at a distance of one base, and base qualities are not known. The protocol used for the library was PCR. Sequencing used an Illumina HiSeq 2000. Using fastp trimming at Q25 and MiXCR clonotype assembly, TCRdb reanalyzed the public sequencing data and kept in-frame beta chains. Identical CDR3 proteins give one entry, which carries the most common genes and DNA. The sample has about 14,000 distinct CDR3 sequences on record, approximately 48% of them singletons. The top ten clonotypes cover more than 40% of the sample. Trimming at the junction amounts to 6 bases on V and 2 bases on J, and the germline ends lie 14 bases apart. Reading from cysteine to phenylalanine, the CDR3 counts 14 amino acids. CDR3 DNA only is kept here, 42 bases in frame from base 1. CDR1 MDHEN and CDR2 SYDVKM were looked up in the germline V gene.

This sample is part of a study of tumor-infiltrating lymphocytes in oesophageal squamous cell carcinoma listed by TCRdb under 2016. Specimen: blood. The chain is made from TRBV28 and TRBJ2-7; the D gene assignment is ambiguous. The receptor was derived from a male donor with esophageal squamous cell carcinoma. The DNA is as follows: TGTGCCAGCAGCCGAACCTTCGCCGCCTACGAGCAGTACTTC. It encodes CASSRTFAAYEQYF.